One and the same sample provided the 25 T cell receptor beta chains below, sequenced in a study of blood T cells in healthy people across ages. For the second PCR, which ran for roughly 7 to 11 cycles, a sample-barcoded 5' primer and a J-beta primer mix were used. TCRdb re-called the 5' RACE reads through MiXCR, storing one row per CDR3 protein. Here the sample spans 1.5 million to 2 million distinct CDR3 sequences, just under 50% being singletons. The sequencing sample was made of blood. These receptor sequences come from a woman between 40 and 50 years old in good health.

This clonotype was counted ten times or more. The chain is built from TRBV7-9 and TRBJ2-3; D may be TRBD2 (5 bases). The CDR3 is made up of 13 amino acids. The V and J ends lost 2 bases and 4 bases respectively, with 7 bases between them. CDR1 and CDR2 from the germline V gene are SEHNR and FQNEAQ (reference sequence). The CDR3 bases are TGTGCCAGCAGCTTACGAGGGCCAGATACGCAGTATTTT. Amino acids: CASSLRGPDTQYF.

This chain joins TRBV4-1 and TRBJ1-6; D gene uncertain. CDR3 length: 16 residues. Germline V lookup: CDR1 MGHRA, CDR2 YSYEKL. Trimming took off 4 bases at V and 7 bases at J, with 17 bases between the two ends. The CDR3: CASSRTRTGFNSPLHF. The CDR3, as DNA: TGCGCCAGCAGCCGCACTCGGACTGGTTTCAATTCACCCCTCCACTTT.

This chain's CDR3 is CASSPPVMGDTQYF. Written as DNA, the CDR3 is TGTGCCAGCAGCCCACCCGTTATGGGAGATACGCAGTATTTT. The V call is TRBV5-5, the J call TRBJ2-3; no clear D gene. The ends were cut back, 4 bases at V and 5 bases at J, with 14 bases in the middle. The CDR3 contains 14 residues. The germline V gene has CDR1 SGHKS and CDR2 YYEKEE (reference sequence). The full variable domain, with the rest looked up from reference TRBV5-5 and TRBJ2-3, is DAGVTQSPTHLIKTRGQQVTLRCSPISGHKSVSWYQQVLGQGPQFIFQYYEKEERGRGNFPDRFSARQFPNYSSELNVNALLLGDSALYLCASSPPVMGDTQYFGPGTRLTVL.

Turning to this clonotype: The junction and the germline gene differ at one end; a read error may be behind it. This rearrangement joins TRBV20-1 to TRBJ2-1; D ambiguous. The V gene's germline CDR1 is DFQATT and CDR2 SNEGSKA (reference sequence). The CDR3 is made up of 14 amino acids. The CDR3 protein is CSAIGGSSYNEQLF. CDR3 DNA: TGCAGTGCTATAGGCGGAAGCTCCTACAATGAGCAGTTATTC.

This sequence joins TRBV2 and TRBJ2-7; D could derive from TRBD1 or TRBD2 (6 bases each). The closer fit of TRBJ2-5 to the DNA end suggests the J call may be wrong. The CDR3 is made up of 14 amino acids. CDR1 and CDR2 (germline): SNHLY, FYNNEI. The CDR3 is CASSEGGAPETQYF. The CDR3 DNA sequence: TGTGCCAGCAGTGAAGGGGGGGCCCCAGAGACCCAGTACTTC.

The chain links TRBV9 to TRBJ1-2, with 8 bases matching TRBD1. CDR1 is SGDLS, CDR2 YYNGEE, per germline. V shed 0 bases and J 0 bases; nucleotides not matched to a gene: 10. This CDR3 spans 18 amino acids. Here the CDR3 DNA reads TGTGCCAGCAGCGTAGCTACGGGCAGGGGGCCTGCTAACTATGGCTACACCTTC. It encodes CASSVATGRGPANYGYTF.

The sample holds a few counts of this clonotype. The V and J genes are TRBV20-1 and TRBJ2-7; 7 bases align to TRBD1. CDR3 length: 15 amino acids. Germline-derived CDR1 and CDR2 are DFQATT and SNEGSKA (reference sequence). The chain's CDR3 is CGSTGAPTGYYEQYF. The CDR3 DNA reads as TGCGGAAGCACAGGGGCCCCTACTGGGTACTACGAGCAGTACTTC.

The V call is TRBV11-2, the J call TRBJ1-5; no reliable D call. The CDR3 runs to 14 residues. V lost 5 bases and J lost 7, with 15 bases in between. CDR1 is SGHAT and CDR2 is FQNNGV in the germline V gene. CDR3 amino acids: CASSLDGIRQPQHF. The CDR3 nucleotides are TGTGCCAGCAGCCTCGACGGGATTAGGCAGCCCCAGCATTTT.

The chain recombines TRBV5-1 with TRBJ2-7, with a possible D match to TRBD2 (5 bases). The germline gives CDR1 SGHRS, CDR2 YFSETQ. This CDR3 spans 15 amino acids. Trimming removed 4 bases from V and 6 bases from J, with 20 bases in between. The CDR3 spells CASSLITGSSSEQYF. CDR3 DNA sequence: TGCGCCAGCAGCCTTATTACGGGGTCCAGTTCCGAGCAGTACTTC.

The chain is built from TRBV6-2 or TRBV6-3 and TRBJ2-1; 12 positions agree with TRBD1. Germline V gene data show CDR1 as MNHEY and CDR2 as SVGEGT. J lost 2 bases, V lost 3 bases, and 17 bases had no gene match. The CDR3 covers 21 residues. The CDR3 loop is CASSYRTPGQGAPIPYNEQFF. As DNA, the CDR3 is TGTGCCAGCAGTTATCGGACTCCGGGACAGGGGGCTCCTATACCCTACAATGAGCAGTTCTTC.

This chain uses TRBV18 with TRBJ2-3, with no clear D. This CDR3 has 15 amino acids. The V and J ends lost 4 bases and 3 bases respectively, with 14 bases between them. The germline CDR1 and CDR2 sequences are KGHSH and LQKENI. CDR3 in amino acids: CASSLNGPPTDTQYF. DNA of the CDR3: TGTGCCAGCTCACTGAACGGCCCCCCAACAGATACGCAGTATTTT. Full variable domain (rest looked up from reference TRBV18 and TRBJ2-3): NAGVMQNPRHLVRRRGQEARLRCSPMKGHSHVYWYRQLPEEGLKFMVYLQKENIIDESGMPKERFSAEFPKEGPSILRIQQVVRGDSAAYFCASSLNGPPTDTQYFGPGTRLTVL.

The V and J genes are TRBV10-2 and TRBJ2-7; D is undetermined. Germline CDR1 is WSHSY and CDR2 is SAAADI. Trimming pared 6 bases from V and 0 bases from J, leaving 12 bases between. The CDR3 sequence is 14 residues long. The CDR3 loop reads CASSTGRTSYEQYF. The CDR3 DNA follows: TGCGCCAGCAGCACCGGCAGGACCTCCTACGAGCAGTACTTC.

This chain uses TRBV7-9 with TRBJ2-5, with 7 bases aligning to TRBD1. Germline values: CDR1 SEHNR, CDR2 FQNEAQ (reference sequence). This CDR3 is built from 14 residues. J lost 5 bases, V lost 5 bases, and 8 bases had no gene match. The CDR3 sequence: CASSQSGGMETQYF. The CDR3 bases are TGTGCCAGCAGCCAGTCAGGGGGAATGGAGACCCAGTACTTC.

This chain uses TRBV3-1 with TRBJ2-1, with a weak D call TRBD2 (7 bases). Trimming shortened V by 5 bases and J by 7 bases, and 18 bases separated the two germline ends. Germline V CDR1 and CDR2: LGHDT, YNNKEL (reference sequence). The CDR3 length is 15 residues. The CDR3 spells CASSAWAGAGNEQFF. As DNA, the CDR3 is TGTGCCAGCAGCGCGTGGGCGGGGGCAGGTAATGAGCAGTTCTTC.

The chain uses TRBV6-2 or TRBV6-3 and TRBJ2-3; 7 bases agree with TRBD2. The ends lost 6 bases at V and 2 bases at J; junction bases unmatched: 5. In germline, CDR1 is MNHEY, CDR2 SVGEGT. This CDR3 has 14 amino acids. In DNA form, the CDR3 reads TGTGCCAGCAGATACCGGGGGGTCACAGATACGCAGTATTTT. It specifies CASRYRGVTDTQYF.

Here the CDR3 reads CASSLVDHQWETQYF. The CDR3 DNA sequence: TGCGCCAGCAGCTTGGTCGACCACCAATGGGAGACCCAGTACTTC. The rearrangement links TRBV5-1 to TRBJ2-5; D is unresolved. The CDR3 totals 15 residues. The V and J ends lost 0 bases and 5 bases respectively, with 14 bases between them. In germline, CDR1 is SGHRS, CDR2 YFSETQ. Together with reference TRBV5-1 and TRBJ2-5, the CDR3 gives the full variable domain: KAGVTQTPRYLIKTRGQQVTLSCSPISGHRSVSWYQQTPGQGLQFLFEYFSETQRNKGNFPGRFSGRQFSNSRSEMNVSTLELGDSALYLCASSLVDHQWETQYFGPGTRLLVL.

This clonotype was seen only once. The genes are TRBV5-5 and TRBJ1-5, with a tentative D call TRBD1 (5 bases). V lost 0 bases, J lost 0 bases, and 7 bases lay in between. Germline CDR1 is SGHKS and CDR2 is YYEKEE (reference sequence). The CDR3 is made up of 15 amino acids. CDR3 DNA sequence: TGTGCCAGCAGCTTGGAACAGGATAGCAATCAGCCCCAGCATTTT. It codes for CASSLEQDSNQPQHF.

Only a few counts were recorded for this clonotype. In nucleotides, the CDR3 is TGTGCCAGTAGTCTCCGCGGGGGGGAGAACGAGCAGTACTTC. It codes for CASSLRGGENEQYF. The chain uses TRBV19 and TRBJ2-7; 9 bases are shared with TRBD2. The CDR3 has 14 residues. Losses at the gene ends were 5 bases for V and 5 bases for J; bases not matched to a gene: 7. Germline CDR1 LNHDA, CDR2 SQIVND (reference sequence).

V gene TRBV5-1 combines with J gene TRBJ2-6, with D unclear. The CDR3 length is 16 residues. Looked up from germline, CDR1 is SGHRS and CDR2 is YFSETQ. Deletions cut 3 bases from V and 0 bases from J, with 10 bases between. In DNA, the CDR3 is TGCGCCAGCAGCTCCCAGGCGTCCTCTGGGGCCAACGTCCTGACTTTC. The encoded protein is CASSSQASSGANVLTF.

This clonotype appeared once. The chain links TRBV6-1 to TRBJ2-3, with D possibly TRBD2 on 7 matching bases. The CDR3 spans 17 residues. Germline V gene lookup returns CDR1 MNHNS and CDR2 SASEGT. Trimming shortened V by 6 bases and J by 1 base, and 20 bases separated the two germline ends. The CDR3, as DNA: TGTGCCAGCAGGGGAAGGGGGGGCCCGGGGGGCACAGATACGCAGTATTTT. Encoded protein: CASRGRGGPGGTDTQYF.

The sample holds a few counts of this clonotype. The gene calls are TRBV7-2 and TRBJ2-3; no clear D gene. CDR1 SGHTA and CDR2 FQGNSA come from the germline V gene. There are 12 residues in the CDR3. V was clipped by 2 bases and J by 7 bases, with 7 bases between them. CDR3: CASSLSSNTQYF. CDR3 nucleotides: TGTGCCAGCAGCTTAAGTTCTAATACGCAGTATTTT.

This chain links TRBV2 with TRBJ1-2; 8 bases agree with TRBD1. CDR1 is SNHLY and CDR2 is FYNNEI in the germline V gene. This CDR3 has 13 amino acids. The V segment lost 5 bases and the J segment 5 bases; nucleotides outside the gene matches: 4. The CDR3 spells CASSTDRVYGYTF. The CDR3 DNA sequence: TGTGCCAGCAGTACGGACAGGGTGTATGGCTACACCTTC. Complete variable domain (other parts from reference TRBV2 and TRBJ1-2): EPEVTQTPSHQVTQMGQEVILRCVPISNHLYFYWYRQILGQKVEFLVSFYNNEISEKSEIFDDQFSVERPDGSNFTLKIRSTKLEDSAMYFCASSTDRVYGYTFGSGTRLTVV.

There are a few counts of this clonotype. This chain joins TRBV3-1 and TRBJ2-5; 9 bases are a match to TRBD2. CDR3 length: 16 amino acids. V was clipped by 1 base and J by 1 base; unmatched bases: 4. Germline CDR1 reads LGHDT; CDR2 reads YNNKEL (reference sequence). CDR3: CASSQVAGASQETQYF. CDR3 DNA sequence: TGTGCCAGCAGCCAAGTAGCGGGGGCCTCCCAAGAGACCCAGTACTTC.

The chain is built from TRBV18 and TRBJ2-1; D may be TRBD1 (6 bases). In germline, CDR1 is KGHSH, CDR2 LQKENI. V was trimmed by 5 bases and J by 9 bases, leaving 17 bases between them. The CDR3 covers 14 residues. The CDR3 region has the DNA TGTGCCAGCTCAAATCTTGACAGGACCGGTGAGCAGTTCTTC. Its translation is CASSNLDRTGEQFF.

The chain recombines TRBV25-1 with TRBJ1-6; D is undetermined. Deletions cut 5 bases from V and 0 bases from J, with 5 bases between. The CDR3 loop spans 14 amino acids. The germline gives CDR1 MGHDK, CDR2 SYGVNS. The CDR3 DNA follows: TGTGCCAGCAGTATTTTCTCCTATAATTCACCCCTCCACTTT. Translated: CASSIFSYNSPLHF.